The source of this T cell receptor (beta chain) is a study of T-cell memory formation after mild COVID-19. The CDR3 is 16 residues long. Germline trimming cut 4 bases from V and 5 bases from J; bases unmatched to any gene: 4. Per the germline V gene, CDR1 is LGHNA and CDR2 is YSLEER. TCRdb fed the 5' RACE reads into MiXCR, producing one record per CDR3 protein. This sample yields roughly 240,000 distinct CDR3 sequences, of which around 15% are seen a single time; over 20% belongs to the top ten. Points from the study as a whole: Among clones contracting day 15 to 85, CD4/CD8 was balanced, whereas later expanders leaned CD4+. Shrinking CD4+ clones were chiefly CM and EM; CD8+ ones were chiefly EMRA.

This clonotype has a handful of counts. Its antigen is currently unknown. The chain joins TRBV4-3 to TRBJ2-1, with 14 bases lining up with TRBD2. Sequencing was carried out using PBMCs or a T cell subset sorted from them (not recorded which). This TCR derives from a man younger than 35 who had mild COVID-19 (a few samples of this study predate the infection). Cell type and time point are not known. The CDR3 DNA is TGCGCCAGCAGCCCTCTGGGACTAGCGGGGGACAATGAGCAGTTCTTC. Translating it yields CASSPLGLAGDNEQFF.